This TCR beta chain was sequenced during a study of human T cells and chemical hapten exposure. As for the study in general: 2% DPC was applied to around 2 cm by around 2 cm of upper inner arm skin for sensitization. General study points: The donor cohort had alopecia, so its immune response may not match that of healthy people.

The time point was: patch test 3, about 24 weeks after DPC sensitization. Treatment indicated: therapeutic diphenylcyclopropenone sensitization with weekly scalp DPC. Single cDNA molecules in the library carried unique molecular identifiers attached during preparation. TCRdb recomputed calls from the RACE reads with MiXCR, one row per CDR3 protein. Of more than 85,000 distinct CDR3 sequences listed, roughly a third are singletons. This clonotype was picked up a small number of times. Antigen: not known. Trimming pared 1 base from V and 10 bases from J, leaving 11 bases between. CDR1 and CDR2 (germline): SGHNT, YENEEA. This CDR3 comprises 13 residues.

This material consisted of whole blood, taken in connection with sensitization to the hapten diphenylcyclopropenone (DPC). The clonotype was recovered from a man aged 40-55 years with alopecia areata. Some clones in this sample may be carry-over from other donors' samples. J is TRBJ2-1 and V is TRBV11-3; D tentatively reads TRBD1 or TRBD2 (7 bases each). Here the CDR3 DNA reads TGTGCCAGCAGCTTAGCCAGGGGGGGGGAGCAGTTCTTC. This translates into CASSLARGGEQFF.